The 24 T cell receptor beta chains given below trace back to one sample, sequenced in a study of spatial heterogeneity in lung cancer. TCRdb reprocessed the 5' RACE reads with MiXCR, giving one entry per CDR3 protein. This table has tens of thousands of distinct CDR3 sequences, less than 15% appearing once. Time point indicated: sample taken at primary tumor resection. Unsorted whole RNA samples from tumor, nontumor lung or frozen PBMC were sequenced. Sequenced material: PBMCs, taken at surgery. The receptors come from a male donor with early-stage non-small cell lung cancer.

This clonotype was seen repeatedly, ten times or more. The chain recombines TRBV6-5 with TRBJ2-7; the match to TRBD1 covers 7 bases. The germline CDR1 and CDR2 sequences are MNHEY and SVGAGI. The CDR3 consists of 14 residues. V dropped 6 bases and J dropped 0; count of bases not matched to a gene: 5. The DNA of the CDR3 is TGTGCCAGCAGCCGGGACAGCAGCTCCTACGAGCAGTACTTC. Translating gives CASSRDSSSYEQYF.

This clonotype was recorded a few times. The chain is built from TRBV11-2 and TRBJ2-6; D perhaps matches TRBD1 (6 bases). The CDR3 spans 17 residues. CDR1 SGHAT and CDR2 FQNNGV come from the germline V gene. V was cut by 4 bases and J by 0 bases, with 13 bases left in between. CDR3 loop: CASSSLNRASGANVLTF. Here the CDR3 DNA reads TGTGCCAGCAGCTCCTTAAACAGGGCCTCTGGGGCCAACGTCCTGACTTTC.

In this sample, this clonotype turned up a few times. The rearrangement joins TRBV7-9 to TRBJ2-3, with TRBD1 matching over 11 bases. The CDR3 is made up of 17 amino acids. Germline V gives CDR1 SEHNR, CDR2 FQNEAQ (reference sequence). V gave up 0 bases and J gave up 4 bases; unmatched junction bases: 6. CDR3 nucleotide sequence: TGTGCCAGCAGCTTAGCCGGGACAGGGGGGAGCGCAGATACGCAGTATTTT. Its protein is CASSLAGTGGSADTQYF. Combining the CDR3 with reference TRBV7-9 and TRBJ2-3 gives the whole variable domain DTGVSQNPRHKITKRGQNVTFRCDPISEHNRLYWYRQTLGQGPEFLTYFQNEAQLEKSRLLSDRFSAERPKGSFSTLEIQRTEQGDSAMYLCASSLAGTGGSADTQYFGPGTRLTVL.

The table lists this clonotype with a few counts. This sequence joins TRBV12-3 or TRBV12-4 and TRBJ2-1, with 9 bases identical to TRBD1. V trimming: 5 bases; J trimming: 7 bases; junction bases outside the gene matches: 9. There are 15 residues in the CDR3. The CDR3 reads CASSPGTGFSNEQFF. In nucleotides, the CDR3 is TGTGCCAGCAGTCCCGGGACAGGGTTCTCGAATGAGCAGTTCTTC.

This clonotype has a count of ten or more. The rearrangement uses TRBV24-1 and TRBJ2-2, with 9 bases lining up with TRBD1. The CDR3 extends over 14 amino acids. With 8 bases clipped from V and 4 bases from J, the junction kept 4 bases outside the gene matches. In germline, CDR1 is KGHDR, CDR2 SFDVKD. CDR3 loop: CATKGQGGTGELFF. Here the CDR3 DNA reads TGTGCCACCAAGGGACAGGGCGGCACCGGGGAGCTGTTTTTT.

This clonotype was recorded many times. The chain is built from TRBV20-1 and TRBJ1-5, with 8 positions matching TRBD1. V shed 1 base, J shed 5 bases, and the junction held 7 bases outside the gene matches. The CDR3 sequence is 15 residues long. In germline, CDR1 is DFQATT, CDR2 SNEGSKA (reference sequence). The CDR3 DNA reads as TGCAGTGCTAGAGTGGCAGGGGGCGTCGATCAGCCCCAGCATTTT. It is translated as CSARVAGGVDQPQHF.

This clonotype was seen only a few times. The chain couples TRBV30 to TRBJ1-4; D possibly corresponds to TRBD1 (6 bases). Trimming left V 0 bases short and J 8 bases short, with 16 bases between. CDR1 is GTSNPN, CDR2 SVGIG, per germline (reference sequence). The CDR3 extends over 15 amino acids. This CDR3 is CAWSVRGGLGEKLFF. CDR3 sequence (DNA): TGTGCCTGGAGTGTACGAGGGGGACTGGGAGAAAAACTGTTTTTT.

V and J are TRBV2 and TRBJ1-4, with 11 bases lining up with TRBD1. The CDR3 length is 15 residues. V trimming: 3 bases; J trimming: 7 bases; junction bases outside the gene matches: 4. CDR1 is SNHLY, CDR2 FYNNEI, per germline. The CDR3 spells CASSETGTGGEKLFF. CDR3 DNA: TGTGCCAGCAGTGAGACCGGGACAGGGGGTGAAAAACTGTTTTTT. The variable domain in full, completed from reference TRBV2 and TRBJ1-4, reads EPEVTQTPSHQVTQMGQEVILRCVPISNHLYFYWYRQILGQKVEFLVSFYNNEISEKSEIFDDQFSVERPDGSNFTLKIRSTKLEDSAMYFCASSETGTGGEKLFFGSGTQLSVL.

This clonotype was picked up a small number of times. Germline and junction disagree at one end, which may indicate a read error. The chain recombines TRBV7-7 with TRBJ2-5; 7 bases map to TRBD1. Germline CDR1 and CDR2: SSHAT and FNYEAQ (reference sequence). This CDR3 region has 16 residues. CDR3 in DNA: TGTGCTAGCAGCTTAATGGCAGGGGGTGTTGAAGAGACCCAGTACTTC. Amino acids: CASSLMAGGVEETQYF. Combining the CDR3 with reference TRBV7-7 and TRBJ2-5 gives the whole variable domain GAGVSQSPRYKVTKRGQDVTLRCDPISSHATLYWYQQALGQGPEFLTYFNYEAQPDKSGLPSDRFSAERPEGSISTLTIQRTEQRDSAMYRCASSLMAGGVEETQYFGPGTRLLVL.

This clonotype turned up a few times. An end of the junction differs from the germline gene, which may be a read error. V usage is TRBV7-7 and J usage is TRBJ2-1; tentative D call: TRBD1 (5 bases). The CDR3 extends over 15 amino acids. The germline CDR1 and CDR2 sequences are SSHAT and FNYEAQ (reference sequence). The CDR3: CASSSNPGNYNEQFF. CDR3 bases: TGTGCTAGCAGCTCCAACCCAGGGAACTACAATGAGCAGTTCTTC. The full variable domain, with the rest looked up from reference TRBV7-7 and TRBJ2-1, is GAGVSQSPRYKVTKRGQDVTLRCDPISSHATLYWYQQALGQGPEFLTYFNYEAQPDKSGLPSDRFSAERPEGSISTLTIQRTEQRDSAMYRCASSSNPGNYNEQFFGPGTRLTVL.

This clonotype was counted between two and nine times. The chain is built from TRBV7-3 and TRBJ2-1; 13 nucleotides agree with TRBD2. The J segment lost 2 bases and the V segment lost 5 bases, leaving 3 bases of the junction unmatched. The CDR3 is 16 residues long. Germline values: CDR1 SGHTA, CDR2 FQGTGA. DNA for the CDR3: TGTGCCAGCAGCCGAGGACTAGCGGGGGCCTACAATGAGCAGTTCTTC. Translated: CASSRGLAGAYNEQFF.

This clonotype occurred many times. V and J are TRBV5-1 and TRBJ2-2, with TRBD1 matching 7 bases. Germline V CDR1 and CDR2: SGHRS, YFSETQ. The CDR3 runs 15 residues. V gave up 1 base and J gave up 3 bases; unmatched junction bases: 3. The CDR3 sequence is CASSLRTGDTGELFF. The CDR3 coding sequence is TGCGCCAGCAGCTTGAGGACAGGCGACACCGGGGAGCTGTTTTTT.

This chain joins TRBV18 and TRBJ2-4; D may be TRBD1 (6 bases). V lost 3 bases and J 7 bases, leaving 16 bases between the germline ends. CDR1 and CDR2 (germline): KGHSH, LQKENI. This CDR3 spans 15 amino acids. The CDR3 reads CASSPSFGQGNIQYF. CDR3 coding DNA: TGTGCCAGCTCACCCTCATTCGGTCAGGGGAACATTCAGTACTTC.

The chain uses TRBV7-2 and TRBJ2-5; TRBD2 aligns across 14 bases. The CDR3 has 20 amino acids. J was trimmed by 2 bases and V by 1 base; bases with no gene match: 12. CDR1 and CDR2 from the germline V gene are SGHTA and FQGNSA. The chain's CDR3 is CASSLEGTSGSRLGQETQYF. The CDR3 DNA reads TGTGCCAGCAGCTTAGAGGGGACTAGCGGGAGTCGGTTGGGGCAAGAGACCCAGTACTTC. Combining the CDR3 with reference TRBV7-2 and TRBJ2-5 gives the whole variable domain GAGVSQSPSNKVTEKGKDVELRCDPISGHTALYWYRQSLGQGLEFLIYFQGNSAPDKSGLPSDRFSAERTGGSVSTLTIQRTQQEDSAVYLCASSLEGTSGSRLGQETQYFGPGTRLLVL.

The chain is built from TRBV18 and TRBJ2-7; D is perhaps TRBD1 (5 bases). Per germline, CDR1 KGHSH and CDR2 LQKENI. The V and J ends lost 3 bases and 0 bases respectively, with 12 bases between them. The CDR3 has 15 amino acids. This chain's CDR3 is CASSPTREHSYEQYF. The CDR3, as DNA: TGTGCCAGCTCACCCACCAGGGAACACTCCTACGAGCAGTACTTC.

This clonotype was picked up many times. V is TRBV12-3 or TRBV12-4 and J is TRBJ1-1; 9 bases match TRBD1. The J segment lost 8 bases and the V segment lost 3 bases, leaving 4 bases of the junction unmatched. The CDR3 runs 13 residues. CDR3 DNA sequence: TGTGCCAGCAGTTTGGGACAGGGAGCCGAAGCTTTCTTT. As protein: CASSLGQGAEAFF.

J is TRBJ2-5 and V is TRBV30; a possible D gene is TRBD1 (7 bases). Per germline, CDR1 GTSNPN and CDR2 SVGIG (reference sequence). With 2 bases removed from V and 4 bases from J, the gap between germline ends came to 11 bases. CDR3 length equals 13 residues. CDR3 region: CAWSRQGGETQYF. In DNA, the CDR3 is TGTGCCTGGAGTAGACAGGGAGGAGAGACCCAGTACTTC.

This clonotype was seen only a few times. In nucleotides, the CDR3 is TGTGCCAGCAGTGAGGAGGGGATAAGAGAGACCCAGTACTTC. Its translation: CASSEEGIRETQYF. This chain connects TRBV2 to TRBJ2-5, with a weak D call TRBD2 (6 bases). V dropped 3 bases and J dropped 4 bases, with 12 bases sitting between them. Looked up from germline, CDR1 is SNHLY and CDR2 is FYNNEI. The CDR3 has 14 amino acids.

This clonotype was observed a few times. The chain links TRBV7-3 to TRBJ2-7, with D hard to call. This CDR3 has 14 amino acids. Germline V gives CDR1 SGHTA, CDR2 FQGTGA. V gave up 3 bases and J gave up 0 bases, with 9 bases separating them. The CDR3 DNA follows: TGTGCCAGCAGCTTGGCCGGCGGCTCCTACGAGCAGTACTTC. Its protein is CASSLAGGSYEQYF.

About this clonotype: Just one base apart from a much larger clone, this may be a read error. Likely a read error: the CDR3 ends without its conserved phenylalanine or tryptophan. The chain uses TRBV5-1 and TRBJ2-1; D gene unclear. The CDR3 spans 15 residues. The V end lost 4 bases, the J end lost 7 bases, and 18 bases lay between the germline ends. Germline CDR1 and CDR2: SGHRS and YFSETQ. CDR3 region: CASSGDNPIWNEQFL. The CDR3 bases are TGCGCCAGCAGCGGTGACAACCCTATTTGGAATGAGCAGTTCCTC.

This chain connects TRBV14 to TRBJ2-1; D is perhaps TRBD1 or TRBD2 (5 bases each). The CDR3 has 15 residues. The germline V and J ends were trimmed by 6 bases and 4 bases, with 16 bases remaining between them. Germline V lookup: CDR1 SGHDN, CDR2 FVKESK. CDR3 sequence reads: CASRRSGTQYNEQFF. The CDR3 DNA follows: TGTGCCAGCAGGCGTTCAGGGACCCAATACAATGAGCAGTTCTTC.

CDR3 amino acids: CSVEDLAGVHYNEQFF. The CDR3 DNA is TGCAGCGTTGAAGATCTAGCGGGAGTACACTACAATGAGCAGTTCTTC. V gene TRBV29-1 combines with J gene TRBJ2-1; 10 positions agree with TRBD2. The CDR3 contains 16 residues. V was clipped by 0 bases and J by 3 bases; unmatched bases: 5. Germline lookup yields CDR1 SQVTM and CDR2 ANQGSEA.

This clonotype was seen more than once but under ten times. The chain is built from TRBV20-1 and TRBJ2-3; TRBD1 is a possible D gene (6 bases). The V end lost 4 bases, the J end lost 2 bases, and 10 bases lay between the germline ends. The CDR3 is made up of 13 amino acids. CDR1 is DFQATT and CDR2 is SNEGSKA in the germline V gene (reference sequence). Here the CDR3 reads CSATGVATDTQYF. In DNA form, the CDR3 reads TGCAGTGCTACAGGGGTCGCCACAGATACGCAGTATTTT.

This clonotype was seen a handful of times. The chain links TRBV29-1 to TRBJ1-4; a possible D gene is TRBD1 (5 bases). Looked up from germline, CDR1 is SQVTM and CDR2 is ANQGSEA. This CDR3 is built from 15 residues. The ends were cut back, 0 bases at V and 7 bases at J, with 15 bases in the middle. The CDR3 loop is CSVEDRGLGGEKLFF. CDR3 nucleotide sequence: TGCAGCGTTGAAGATCGGGGCCTGGGGGGTGAAAAACTGTTTTTT. The variable domain in full, completed from reference TRBV29-1 and TRBJ1-4, reads SAVISQKPSRDICQRGTSLTIQCQVDSQVTMMFWYRQQPGQSLTLIATANQGSEATYESGFVIDKFPISRPNLTFSTLTVSNMSPEDSSIYLCSVEDRGLGGEKLFFGSGTQLSVL.